This T cell receptor (beta chain) stems from a study of Ad26.COV2.S vaccination and SARS-CoV-2 variants. Study background: The study gave Ad26.COV2.S intramuscularly, once or twice 56 days apart.

As to treatment: some 20 received Ad26.COV2.S at low or high dose, single or two shots; roughly 5 received placebo; per-sample allocation not given. All samples were drawn on day 63, counting from the first vaccine or placebo injection. This person who donated was an adult of 18-55 years in Boston. Note on this clone: Its antigen is still unknown.

Sequencing was performed with immunoSEQ multiplex PCR; in TCRdb, only in-frame clones are kept and a portion is missing. The sample includes some 520,000 clones, around 88% of them seen just once. The CDR3 loop spans 12 amino acids. The trim removed 6 bases at V and 5 bases at J, leaving 5 bases unmatched. The germline CDR1 and CDR2 sequences are SQVTM and ANQGSEA. Whole-study results and caveats: TCR breadth and depth estimates may have understated total T cell responses.

The chain combines TRBV29-1 with TRBJ2-5, with 8 bases that match TRBD1. The clonotype comes from a person aged 18-60 years who received the Ad26.COV2.S COVID-19 vaccine or a placebo. Specimen: peripheral blood, collected in a trial of Ad26.COV2.S vaccine versus placebo. CDR3 protein: CSVRQGPETQYF. The DNA for the CDR3 is TGCAGCGTAAGACAGGGGCCGGAGACCCAGTACTTC.